These 15 T cell receptor beta chains were sequenced from one sample in a study of HIV-infected children after antiretroviral therapy interruption (dated by TCRdb to the late 2010s). The library relied on 3' RACE. The listed sequencing device is Illumina MiSeq. To correct PCR amplification bias, TCR libraries were generated from RNA with a 3' RACE protocol that used unique molecular identifiers. TCRdb itself trimmed the public reads at Q25 with fastp, ran MiXCR and retained productive beta chains. CDR3 protein sequences are deduplicated, and each keeps its most common genes and DNA. In this sample the table shows approximately 89,000 distinct CDR3 sequences, 6.9% of which occur a single time. Together, the top ten hold 0.85% to 1.2% of the sample. The treatment or condition label corresponds to: PENTA 11 planned treatment interruption arm or continuous ART arm. Sequencing used CD45RA+ CD4+ T cells from PBMCs, pooled from several time points, obtained from a donor given antiretroviral therapy, either interrupted or continuous. The sample's cell subset or site label is to be understood as: naive CD4+ CD45RA+ CD45RO- T cells. The receptors here all came from a pool of human donors with HIV.

The chain is built from TRBV25-1 and TRBJ2-1; 8 bases line up with TRBD2. The ends lost 8 bases at V and 3 bases at J; junction bases unmatched: 9. This CDR3 comprises 15 residues. In germline, CDR1 is MGHDK, CDR2 SYGVNS. CDR3 in amino acids: CASVKPGLVYNEQFF. CDR3 nucleotide sequence: TGTGCCAGCGTAAAACCGGGACTAGTCTACAATGAGCAGTTCTTC.

This clonotype has ten or more counts. The rearrangement uses TRBV19 and TRBJ2-2; D unresolved. V dropped 6 bases and J dropped 4 bases, with 6 bases sitting between them. Germline V gene sequence: CDR1 LNHDA, CDR2 SQIVND (reference sequence). The CDR3 totals 12 residues. The CDR3 here is CASRTSTGELFF. For the CDR3, the DNA is TGTGCCAGTAGGACAAGCACCGGGGAGCTGTTTTTT.

This clonotype was counted many times. V is TRBV5-5 and J is TRBJ1-1; no clear D. Germline CDR1 and CDR2: SGHKS and YYEKEE (reference sequence). The CDR3 consists of 12 residues. V gave up 1 base and J gave up 1 base, with 2 bases separating them. The CDR3 loop reads CASSLWNTEAFF. As DNA, the CDR3 is TGTGCCAGCAGCTTGTGGAACACTGAAGCTTTCTTT.

This clonotype was seen many times. The chain carries TRBV19 and TRBJ2-1, with D possibly matching TRBD2 (5 bases). This CDR3 has 18 amino acids. Trimming pared 3 bases from V and 0 bases from J, leaving 18 bases between. Germline loops: CDR1 LNHDA, CDR2 SQIVND (reference sequence). In DNA, the CDR3 is TGTGCCAGTAGTATTCGACCCTTAGTGGGGAGCTCCTACAATGAGCAGTTCTTC. Protein sequence: CASSIRPLVGSSYNEQFF.

This clonotype has a count of ten or more. A much more abundant neighbour one base away suggests this may be a read error. The chain couples TRBV12-3 or TRBV12-4 to TRBJ2-7; 7 positions match TRBD1. The CDR3 is 14 amino acids. V shed 3 bases and J 6 bases; nucleotides not matched to a gene: 8. In DNA form, the CDR3 reads TGTGCCAGCAGTTTGCGAGGGGGCGCCTGCGAGCAGTACTTC. This translates into CASSLRGGACEQYF.

This clonotype was seen repeatedly, ten times or more. The chain combines TRBV13 with TRBJ2-7; tentatively, D is TRBD1 (6 bases). Trimming took off 8 bases at V and 10 bases at J, with 18 bases between the two ends. The CDR3 runs 12 residues. Per germline, CDR1 PRHDT and CDR2 FYEKMQ (reference sequence). The CDR3 nucleotides are TGTGCCAGCTCTAGGGGGTCCTATGAACAGTACTTC. It encodes CASSRGSYEQYF.

The sample holds many counts of this clonotype. V is TRBV20-1 and J is TRBJ2-7; 7 nucleotides line up with TRBD1. The J segment lost 3 bases and the V segment lost 7 bases, leaving 9 bases of the junction unmatched. The germline CDR1 and CDR2 sequences are DFQATT and SNEGSKA (reference sequence). The CDR3 is made up of 13 amino acids. CDR3 nucleotides: TGCAGTGGCTACAGGGGTGGGGTCTACGAGCAGTACTTC. It specifies CSGYRGGVYEQYF.

This clonotype was picked up a small number of times. The J gene is TRBJ1-5, the V gene TRBV19; D uncertain. Germline CDR1 is LNHDA and CDR2 is SQIVND (reference sequence). V gave up 5 bases and J gave up 0 bases, with 14 bases separating them. This CDR3 spans 16 amino acids. The CDR3 loop reads CASSSGRSHSNQPQHF. CDR3 in DNA: TGTGCCAGTAGTTCCGGACGGTCGCATAGCAATCAGCCCCAGCATTTT.

This clonotype was seen only a few times. The J gene is TRBJ2-7, the V gene TRBV6-2 or TRBV6-3; 8 bases align to TRBD2. The CDR3 sequence is 13 residues long. The trim removed 8 bases at V and 4 bases at J, leaving 7 bases unmatched. Germline loops: CDR1 MNHEY, CDR2 SVGEGT. CDR3 residues: CASSWREAYEQYF. CDR3 nucleotides: TGTGCCAGCTCCTGGCGGGAGGCATACGAGCAGTACTTC.

In this sample, this clonotype turned up many times. This chain connects TRBV27 to TRBJ1-2, with TRBD1 matching 7 bases. Germline assignment: CDR1 MNHEY and CDR2 SMNVEV (reference sequence). Trimming cost V 5 bases and J 3 bases; bases outside gene matches: 9. The CDR3 length is 15 residues. DNA of the CDR3: TGTGCCAGCAGTCCACGTCGACAGGGCGACTATGGCTACACCTTC. This gives the protein CASSPRRQGDYGYTF.

There are many counts of this clonotype. The V call is TRBV6-6, the J call TRBJ2-3; the match to TRBD2 covers 10 bases. CDR3 length: 14 amino acids. V was pared by 2 bases and J by 6 bases, with 2 bases of the junction left unmatched. Germline lookup yields CDR1 MNHNY and CDR2 SVGAGI (reference sequence). The CDR3 loop reads CASSYPGLADTQYF. CDR3 DNA sequence: TGTGCCAGCAGTTACCCGGGACTAGCGGATACGCAGTATTTT.

This clonotype was observed a few times. The chain couples TRBV5-1 to TRBJ1-2, with 9 bases aligning to TRBD1. V lost 3 bases to trimming and J lost 4 bases; unmatched junction nucleotides: 7. Per the germline V gene, CDR1 is SGHRS and CDR2 is YFSETQ. This CDR3 has 15 residues. CDR3 protein: CASSSGTGQLYGYTF. The CDR3 region has the DNA TGCGCCAGCAGCTCCGGGACAGGGCAACTCTATGGCTACACCTTC.

This clonotype occurred many times. This sequence joins TRBV20-1 and TRBJ2-3; D is possibly TRBD1 (6 bases). V dropped 4 bases and J dropped 3 bases, with 17 bases sitting between them. Looked up from germline, CDR1 is DFQATT and CDR2 is SNEGSKA (reference sequence). The CDR3 has 15 amino acids. The CDR3 loop reads CSATPHRDGTDTQYF. The CDR3 coding sequence is TGCAGTGCTACCCCCCACAGGGATGGGACAGATACGCAGTATTTT.

In its sample, this clonotype was seen many times. The V and J genes are TRBV5-1 and TRBJ1-3; D unresolved. The germline CDR1 and CDR2 sequences are SGHRS and YFSETQ. V shed 2 bases and J shed 3 bases, with 9 bases lying between them. There are 14 residues in the CDR3. This CDR3 is CASSLDGFGNTIYF. DNA for the CDR3: TGCGCCAGCAGCTTAGACGGCTTTGGAAACACCATATATTTT.

In this sample, this clonotype turned up many times. The chain employs TRBV20-1 and TRBJ2-3, with 9 bases fitting TRBD2. From germline, CDR1 is DFQATT and CDR2 SNEGSKA (reference sequence). The CDR3 contains 16 residues. V was pared by 7 bases and J by 1 base, with 12 bases of the junction left unmatched. The CDR3 sequence: CSVIISQRGGTDTQYF. DNA of the CDR3: TGCAGTGTCATCATTAGCCAGCGGGGGGGCACAGATACGCAGTATTTT.